This T cell receptor (beta chain) was sequenced in a study of blood T cell repertoires in COVID-19. Study-wide background: The cDNA or gDNA used as material had been derived from T cells, B-cell-depleted T cells, or PBMCs.

The CDR3 has 12 residues. The V gene's germline CDR1 is SNHLY and CDR2 FYNNEI. V was trimmed by 2 bases and J by 1 base, leaving 3 bases between them. To note about this clone: Other DNA sequences in the same sample also yield this CDR3.

Authors' data handling: Nucleated cell counts were estimated from reference gene primer amplification. Assay used: immunoSEQ multiplex PCR; TCRdb lists only in-frame clones, some missing. The V and J calls and clone size are taken from that table; D and trimming were inferred from the DNA. Among about 310,000 clones, about nine tenths were seen once, and the ten largest hold 1%. The sequenced sample consisted of peripheral blood. V gene TRBV2 combines with J gene TRBJ2-7; D not resolved. This receptor was obtained from a man over 45 with active or convalescent COVID-19. CDR3 DNA sequence: TGTGCCAGCAGTGAATCTTCCTACGAGCAGTACTTC. This sequence encodes CASSESSYEQYF.